Listed below are T cell receptor beta chains from one sample, sequenced in a study of cytomegalovirus exposure and HLA in healthy donors. The protocol was immunoSEQ multiplex PCR, while the TCRdb copy is restricted to in-frame clones and leaves out a portion. Seen here are roughly 150,000 clones, approximately 83% observed once, and the top ten hold around 3%. The sample was PBMCs. These receptor sequences come from a male donor in good health and CMV-seronegative. Both conserved end residues are part of each CDR3. D genes are given only for firm matches. Clone size, where shown, is once, few, many, or a class for clones that have expanded.

v_gene: TRBV18
abundance: few
j_gene: TRBJ2-5
d_gene: .
CDR3nt: TGTGCCAGCTCACTCCCGACACAGTCCCAAGAGACCCAGTACTTC
CDR3aa: CASSLPTQSQETQYF

v_gene: TRBV6-1
abundance: .
j_gene: TRBJ2-3
d_gene: .
CDR3nt: TGTGCCAGCAGTGAAGAAGGATTTACTGGAGGGAGAGCAGATACGCAGTATTTT
CDR3aa: CASSEEGFTGGRADTQYF

v_gene: TRBV7-9
abundance: .
j_gene: TRBJ2-6
d_gene: .
CDR3nt: TGTGCCAGCAGCTTACTGCAGGGGATGGCTGGGGCCAACGTCCTGACTTTC
CDR3aa: CASSLLQGMAGANVLTF

v_gene: TRBV7-9
abundance: .
j_gene: TRBJ2-7
d_gene: TRBD1
CDR3nt: TGTGCCAGCAGCTTAAGGGCAGGGGGAGAGCAGTACTTC
CDR3aa: CASSLRAGGEQYF

v_gene: TRBV10-1
abundance: .
j_gene: TRBJ2-2
d_gene: .
CDR3nt: TGCGCCAGCAGTGACTGCGCGGGACAGTCAAACACCGGGGAGCTGTTTTTT
CDR3aa: CASSDCAGQSNTGELFF

v_gene: TRBV5-8
abundance: .
j_gene: TRBJ2-4
d_gene: .
CDR3nt: TGTGCCAGCAGCTTGGTAAGGCGCGGGATTCAGTACTTC
CDR3aa: CASSLVRRGIQYF

v_gene: TRBV2
abundance: .
j_gene: TRBJ2-5
d_gene: TRBD2
CDR3nt: TGTGCCAGCAGGCTAGCGGGGGGTTCGGAGACCCAGTACTTC
CDR3aa: CASRLAGGSETQYF

v_gene: TRBV2
abundance: .
j_gene: TRBJ2-2
d_gene: .
CDR3nt: TGTGCCAGCACTGGCAGGGGTCAGACCGGGGAGCTGTTTTTT
CDR3aa: CASTGRGQTGELFF

v_gene: TRBV18
abundance: once
j_gene: TRBJ1-4
d_gene: TRBD1
CDR3nt: TGTGCCAGCTCACTCACAGGGGTGGCTAATGAAAAACTGTTTTTT
CDR3aa: CASSLTGVANEKLFF

v_gene: TRBV7-2
abundance: .
j_gene: TRBJ2-7
d_gene: .
CDR3nt: TGTGCCAGCAGCTCGTTTGGAGGAGGCTACGAGCAGTACTTC
CDR3aa: CASSSFGGGYEQYF

v_gene: TRBV7-2
abundance: few
j_gene: TRBJ1-1
d_gene: .
CDR3nt: TGTGCCAGCAGCTTAGTTGCGGGGATGAACACTGAAGCTTTCTTT
CDR3aa: CASSLVAGMNTEAFF

v_gene: TRBV4-1
abundance: .
j_gene: TRBJ2-1
d_gene: .
CDR3nt: TGCGCCAGCAGCCAAGATCTAGAACTTCCCTACAATGAGCAGTTCTTC
CDR3aa: CASSQDLELPYNEQFF

v_gene: TRBV5-4
abundance: .
j_gene: TRBJ2-7
d_gene: TRBD2
CDR3nt: TGTGCCAGCAGGTCTAGCGGGGTACCCTACGAGCAGTACTTC
CDR3aa: CASRSSGVPYEQYF

v_gene: TRBV18
abundance: .
j_gene: TRBJ1-2
d_gene: .
CDR3nt: TGTGCCAGCTCACCACGAGAGGTGGGTGGCTACACCTTC
CDR3aa: CASSPREVGGYTF

v_gene: TRBV28
abundance: .
j_gene: TRBJ1-4
d_gene: TRBD1
CDR3nt: TGTGCCAGCAGCTTCGGGACAGGGGAAGAAAAACCGTTTTTT
CDR3aa: CASSFGTGEEKPFF

v_gene: TRBV18
abundance: .
j_gene: TRBJ1-1
d_gene: .
CDR3nt: TGTGCCAGCTCACCCAGAGGAGACACTGAAGCTTTCTTT
CDR3aa: CASSPRGDTEAFF

v_gene: TRBV29-1
abundance: .
j_gene: TRBJ1-2
d_gene: TRBD1
CDR3nt: TGCAGCGACGGCCTCCGGGACAGAGATGGCTACACCTTC
CDR3aa: CSDGLRDRDGYTF

v_gene: TRBV7-3
abundance: .
j_gene: TRBJ2-1
d_gene: .
CDR3nt: TGTGCCAGCAGCTTAACGTCTGGGTCTAGCTCCTACAATGAGCAGTTCTTC
CDR3aa: CASSLTSGSSSYNEQFF

v_gene: TRBV11-2
abundance: .
j_gene: TRBJ2-5
d_gene: .
CDR3nt: TGTGCCAGCACCGGACTATTTCAAGAGACCCAGTACTTC
CDR3aa: CASTGLFQETQYF

v_gene: TRBV6-1
abundance: .
j_gene: TRBJ1-2
d_gene: .
CDR3nt: TGTGCCAGCAGTGAGGTAGTGCCGCCTAACTATGGCTACACCTTC
CDR3aa: CASSEVVPPNYGYTF

v_gene: TRBV20-1
abundance: few
j_gene: TRBJ1-1
d_gene: .
CDR3nt: TGCAGAACGATATTGAGCACTGAAGCTTTCTTT
CDR3aa: CRTILSTEAFF

v_gene: TRBV7-3
abundance: .
j_gene: TRBJ2-3
d_gene: .
CDR3nt: TGTGCCAGCAGCCCCCCTGCGGCGGGGAACGCAGATACGCAGTATTTT
CDR3aa: CASSPPAAGNADTQYF

v_gene: TRBV19
abundance: .
j_gene: TRBJ2-5
d_gene: TRBD1
CDR3nt: TGTGCCAGTAGCCGGGACAGGGTCTTTGCAGAGACCCAGTACTTC
CDR3aa: CASSRDRVFAETQYF

v_gene: TRBV9
abundance: .
j_gene: TRBJ2-5
d_gene: .
CDR3nt: TGTGCCAGCAGCGTAGGGAGGGGCGGGGAGACCCAGTACTTC
CDR3aa: CASSVGRGGETQYF

v_gene: TRBV9
abundance: once
j_gene: TRBJ2-1
d_gene: .
CDR3nt: TGTGCCAGCAGCGTAGGACTAGTAACAGGGGGGGAGTTCTTC
CDR3aa: CASSVGLVTGGEFF

v_gene: TRBV7-2
abundance: .
j_gene: TRBJ1-1
d_gene: .
CDR3nt: TGTGCCAGCAGCCCTCCGGCGCGGGTGAACACTGAAGCTTTCTTT
CDR3aa: CASSPPARVNTEAFF

v_gene: TRBV5-1
abundance: .
j_gene: TRBJ1-1
d_gene: TRBD1
CDR3nt: TGCGCCAGCAGCTTATGGACAGGGAGGGACACTGAAGCTTTCTTT
CDR3aa: CASSLWTGRDTEAFF

v_gene: TRBV7-2
abundance: few
j_gene: TRBJ1-1
d_gene: TRBD1
CDR3nt: TGTGCCAGCAGCTGGGACAGTGACATGAACACTGAAGCTTTCTTT
CDR3aa: CASSWDSDMNTEAFF

v_gene: TRBV4-1
abundance: .
j_gene: TRBJ1-3
d_gene: .
CDR3nt: TGCGCCAGCAGCCAATCCCAGGGAAACACCATATATTTT
CDR3aa: CASSQSQGNTIYF

v_gene: TRBV19
abundance: .
j_gene: TRBJ1-5
d_gene: TRBD1
CDR3nt: TGTGCCAGTAGTGGGGACAGGGGTCAGCCCCAGCATTTT
CDR3aa: CASSGDRGQPQHF

v_gene: TRBV10-3
abundance: .
j_gene: TRBJ2-1
d_gene: TRBD2
CDR3nt: TGTGCCATCAGTGAGGGGACTAGCGGGAGGCCCCCCTACAATGAGCAGTTCTTC
CDR3aa: CAISEGTSGRPPYNEQFF

v_gene: TRBV5-1
abundance: once
j_gene: TRBJ2-1
d_gene: TRBD2
CDR3nt: TGCGCCAGCAGGGGTTCTAGCGGGAGTGTGAATGAGCAGTTCTTC
CDR3aa: CASRGSSGSVNEQFF

v_gene: TRBV2
abundance: .
j_gene: TRBJ1-5
d_gene: .
CDR3nt: TGTGCCAGCAGCCTCGAAGAGGGTCAGCCCCAGCATTTT
CDR3aa: CASSLEEGQPQHF

v_gene: TRBV4-1
abundance: .
j_gene: TRBJ1-6
d_gene: .
CDR3nt: TGCGCCAGCAGCCAAGATACAGGGAACGATTCACCCCTCCACTTT
CDR3aa: CASSQDTGNDSPLHF

v_gene: TRBV19
abundance: .
j_gene: TRBJ2-5
d_gene: .
CDR3nt: TGTGCCAGTAGTCCAGGGCTATCAATTAAACAAGAGACCCAGTACTTC
CDR3aa: CASSPGLSIKQETQYF

v_gene: TRBV15
abundance: .
j_gene: TRBJ2-1
d_gene: TRBD1
CDR3nt: TGTGCCACCAGCAGAGGTTTTGGGACAGGGGGCAGGAATGAGCAGTTCTTC
CDR3aa: CATSRGFGTGGRNEQFF

v_gene: TRBV2
abundance: .
j_gene: TRBJ2-7
d_gene: .
CDR3nt: TGTGCCAGCAGGCCGGGACACGCAGCCTACGAGCAGTACTTC
CDR3aa: CASRPGHAAYEQYF

v_gene: TRBV7-2
abundance: .
j_gene: TRBJ1-2
d_gene: TRBD1
CDR3nt: TGTGCCAGCAGCTTAGCGGTGAGGGGGCGGGGCTACACCTTC
CDR3aa: CASSLAVRGRGYTF

v_gene: TRBV5-5
abundance: .
j_gene: TRBJ2-7
d_gene: .
CDR3nt: TGTGCCAGCAGCGGGAGCGGGCCCTCCTACGAGCAGTACTTC
CDR3aa: CASSGSGPSYEQYF

v_gene: TRBV15
abundance: few
j_gene: TRBJ2-2
d_gene: .
CDR3nt: TGTGCCACCAGCACACAGGGTTCCGGGGAGCTGTTTTTT
CDR3aa: CATSTQGSGELFF

v_gene: TRBV7-2
abundance: .
j_gene: TRBJ2-5
d_gene: TRBD1
CDR3nt: TGTGCCAGCAGCGGGACAGGGGGCCTGGAGACCCAGTACTTC
CDR3aa: CASSGTGGLETQYF

v_gene: TRBV19
abundance: few
j_gene: TRBJ2-7
d_gene: TRBD2
CDR3nt: TGTGCCAGTAGTAATGGGCGGGCTAGCGGAACCTACGAGCAGTACTTC
CDR3aa: CASSNGRASGTYEQYF

v_gene: TRBV30
abundance: .
j_gene: TRBJ1-2
d_gene: TRBD1
CDR3nt: TGTGCCTGGAGCCCGACAGGGTTCGGCTACACCTTC
CDR3aa: CAWSPTGFGYTF

v_gene: TRBV25-1
abundance: .
j_gene: TRBJ2-7
d_gene: .
CDR3nt: TGTGCCAGCAGTGACGGTCTGAGCTCCTACGAGCAGTACTTC
CDR3aa: CASSDGLSSYEQYF

v_gene: TRBV23-1
abundance: .
j_gene: TRBJ2-1
d_gene: TRBD1
CDR3nt: TGCGCCAGCAGTCAATCGGGGACAGGGAGTCCCAATGAGCAGTTCTTC
CDR3aa: CASSQSGTGSPNEQFF

v_gene: TRBV6-5
abundance: .
j_gene: TRBJ2-7
d_gene: .
CDR3nt: TGTGCCAGCGCACGAGGCGGGGGCCCCTACGAGCAGTACTTC
CDR3aa: CASARGGGPYEQYF

v_gene: TRBV29-1
abundance: .
j_gene: TRBJ2-7
d_gene: TRBD1
CDR3nt: TGCAGCGTTGGGAACAGGGGGGCGTACGAGCAGTACTTC
CDR3aa: CSVGNRGAYEQYF

v_gene: TRBV28
abundance: .
j_gene: TRBJ1-3
d_gene: TRBD1
CDR3nt: TGTGCCAGCAGTTTCCGGGACAGGGATGCGGACACCATATATTTT
CDR3aa: CASSFRDRDADTIYF

v_gene: TRBV5-6
abundance: .
j_gene: TRBJ2-1
d_gene: .
CDR3nt: TGTGCCAGCAGCTTATTACAGAAGTATGAGCAGTTCTTC
CDR3aa: CASSLLQKYEQFF

v_gene: TRBV7-8
abundance: few
j_gene: TRBJ1-4
d_gene: .
CDR3nt: TGTGCCAGCAGCCCCACAAGTGGTTCCAATGAAAAACTGTTTTTT
CDR3aa: CASSPTSGSNEKLFF

v_gene: TRBV28
abundance: few
j_gene: TRBJ2-3
d_gene: TRBD2
CDR3nt: TGTGCCAGCAGTTCCCCTAGCGGGCCCACAGATACGCAGTATTTT
CDR3aa: CASSSPSGPTDTQYF

v_gene: TRBV16
abundance: .
j_gene: TRBJ1-4
d_gene: .
CDR3nt: TGTGCCAGCAGCCAATCCCGGACTAATGAAAAACTGTTTTTT
CDR3aa: CASSQSRTNEKLFF

v_gene: TRBV5-5
abundance: .
j_gene: TRBJ2-4
d_gene: .
CDR3nt: TGTGCCAGCAGCTTGCCGGGAGCCAAAAACATTCAGTACTTC
CDR3aa: CASSLPGAKNIQYF

v_gene: TRBV14
abundance: .
j_gene: TRBJ2-1
d_gene: .
CDR3nt: TGTGCCAGCAGCCGCCAGACCTACAATGAGCAGTTCTTC
CDR3aa: CASSRQTYNEQFF

v_gene: TRBV5-6
abundance: .
j_gene: TRBJ2-7
d_gene: .
CDR3nt: TGTGCCAGCAGCTTTGGGTCCAATTCGGGCGAGCAGTACTTC
CDR3aa: CASSFGSNSGEQYF

v_gene: TRBV4-3
abundance: .
j_gene: TRBJ2-1
d_gene: TRBD2
CDR3nt: TGCGCCAGCAGCCAGGCCTGGACTAGCGGGAGAGATGAGCAGTTCTTC
CDR3aa: CASSQAWTSGRDEQFF

v_gene: TRBV29-1
abundance: .
j_gene: TRBJ1-1
d_gene: .
CDR3nt: TGCAGCGTCCCCGGGGTGGGCACTGAAGCTTTCTTT
CDR3aa: CSVPGVGTEAFF